The rows below give T cell receptor beta chains drawn from one sample of a study of T cell repertoires in cytomegalovirus infection. TCRdb redid the calling of the reads with MiXCR, one entry per CDR3 protein. The sample holds about 140,000 distinct CDR3 sequences, about 6.5% seen once. Sequencing used PBMCs. These TCRs come from a human donor in good health (CMV status not recorded). Some clones in this sample may be carry-over from other donors' samples. CDR3s include the opening cysteine and the closing phenylalanine or tryptophan. The order of the fields is clone size, D gene, V gene, J gene, CDR3 protein, CDR3 DNA. The D gene is left open where the match is weak. The size entry is marked missing in some rows and otherwise reads once, few, many or a size class.

many	.	TRBV7-8	TRBJ1-1	CASSLAYMHEAFF	TGTGCCAGCAGCTTAGCATACATGCACGAAGCTTTCTTT
many	.	TRBV20-1	TRBJ1-5	CSARDPFSNQPQHF	TGCAGTGCTAGAGATCCGTTTAGCAATCAGCCCCAGCATTTT
few	.	TRBV29-1	TRBJ1-2	CSGGGDGYGYTF	TGCAGCGGGGGGGGAGATGGCTATGGCTACACCTTC
many	TRBD1	TRBV7-2	TRBJ2-2	CASSLKGQVNTGELFF	TGTGCCAGCAGCTTAAAGGGACAGGTGAACACCGGGGAGCTGTTTTTT
.	.	TRBV20-1	TRBJ2-4	CSARTGSKNIQYF	TGCAGTGCTAGGACGGGGTCCAAAAACATTCAGTACTTC
few	.	TRBV3-1	TRBJ2-2	CASSQGEDGELFF	TGTGCCAGCAGCCAAGGGGAAGACGGGGAGCTGTTTTTT
few	TRBD1	TRBV2	TRBJ1-2	CASREQGADGYTF	TGTGCCAGCAGGGAACAGGGGGCGGATGGCTACACCTTC
.	.	TRBV20-1	TRBJ1-4	CSVLYSGEKLFF	TGCAGTGTCCTGTACAGTGGAGAAAAACTGTTTTTT
few	.	TRBV12-3/TRBV12-4	TRBJ2-2	CASSLYRGTGELFF	TGTGCCAGCAGTTTATACCGGGGTACCGGGGAGCTGTTTTTT
many	.	TRBV5-6	TRBJ2-7	CASSTGGAWSYEQYF	TGTGCCAGCAGCACTGGCGGGGCTTGGTCCTACGAGCAGTACTTC
.	.	TRBV15	TRBJ2-1	CATSRDRAAYNEQFF	TGTGCCACCAGCAGAGATCGAGCGGCCTACAATGAGCAGTTCTTC
many	.	TRBV7-8	TRBJ2-1	CASSLTRDPRGGNSNEQFF	TGTGCCAGCAGCTTAACGAGAGATCCCAGGGGAGGTAACAGCAATGAGCAGTTCTTC
many	.	TRBV28	TRBJ2-7	CASSLGFQGNEQYF	TGTGCCAGCAGTTTAGGATTTCAGGGTAACGAGCAGTACTTC
.	TRBD1	TRBV20-1	TRBJ2-3	CSARDLLGQATDTQYF	TGCAGTGCTAGAGACCTCCTTGGACAGGCGACAGATACGCAGTATTTT
many	.	TRBV2	TRBJ2-2	CASSDGTWNTGELFF	TGTGCCAGCAGTGACGGTACTTGGAACACCGGGGAGCTGTTTTTT
few	TRBD1	TRBV7-3	TRBJ2-3	CASRKGTGGSDTQYF	TGTGCCAGCAGAAAAGGCACAGGGGGTTCAGATACGCAGTATTTT
many	TRBD2	TRBV7-6	TRBJ2-2	CASSLTAGGTGELFF	TGTGCCAGCAGCTTGACTGCGGGGGGGACCGGGGAGCTGTTTTTT
many	TRBD1	TRBV12-3/TRBV12-4	TRBJ1-1	CASSLLGQGTEAFF	TGTGCCAGCAGTTTACTGGGACAGGGGACTGAAGCTTTCTTT
.	.	TRBV20-1	TRBJ2-7	CSARSTATYEQYF	TGCAGTGCTAGATCAACAGCTACCTACGAGCAGTACTTC
.	TRBD1	TRBV20-1	TRBJ2-5	CSAARTGYQETQYF	TGCAGTGCTGCCCGGACAGGGTACCAAGAGACCCAGTACTTC
few	TRBD1	TRBV3-1	TRBJ1-1	CASSQELRDRVLAFF	TGTGCCAGCAGCCAAGAACTCCGGGACAGGGTCTTAGCTTTCTTT
many	.	TRBV6-2/TRBV6-3	TRBJ2-3	CASSYSGSLQDTQYF	TGTGCCAGCAGTTACAGCGGGTCACTCCAGGATACGCAGTATTTT
.	TRBD2	TRBV6-2/TRBV6-3	TRBJ2-2	CASSRQPPGLAGTGELFF	TGTGCCAGCAGTCGCCAACCTCCGGGACTAGCAGGCACCGGGGAGCTGTTTTTT
.	.	TRBV28	TRBJ2-5	CASSGVGGEETQYF	TGTGCCAGCAGTGGGGTAGGAGGAGAAGAGACCCAGTACTTC
few	.	TRBV6-6	TRBJ2-7	CASSQTSGGLLYEQYF	TGTGCCAGCAGTCAAACAAGCGGCGGGTTGCTCTACGAGCAGTACTTC
many	.	TRBV7-9	TRBJ1-1	CASSSRSATEAFF	TGTGCCAGCAGCTCAAGAAGCGCCACTGAAGCTTTCTTT
many	.	TRBV25-1	TRBJ1-4	CASSKGGLWEKLFF	TGTGCCAGCAGTAAGGGGGGGCTCTGGGAAAAACTGTTTTTT
many	.	TRBV19	TRBJ1-6	CASSPRRENSPLHF	TGTGCCAGTAGTCCCCGACGGGAAAATTCACCCCTCCACTTT
many	.	TRBV19	TRBJ1-5	CASSIDRKVPQHF	TGTGCCAGTAGTATAGATCGGAAGGTTCCCCAGCATTTT
many	.	TRBV6-1	TRBJ1-2	CASRGPRGYTF	TGTGCCAGCAGGGGACCGCGGGGCTACACCTTC
many	TRBD2	TRBV7-2	TRBJ2-1	CASSAGGGRVSSYNEQFF	TGTGCCAGCAGCGCTGGCGGGGGGCGGGTTAGCTCCTACAATGAGCAGTTCTTC
.	.	TRBV20-1	TRBJ2-3	CSATRPRGTSTDTQYF	TGCAGTGCTACCAGACCTAGGGGTACTAGCACAGATACGCAGTATTTT
.	TRBD1	TRBV29-1	TRBJ1-2	CSVAPRQGVSYGYTF	TGCAGCGTTGCCCCTCGGCAGGGGGTCTCCTATGGCTACACCTTC
few	TRBD1	TRBV6-2/TRBV6-3	TRBJ1-6	CASSGQGAASPLHF	TGTGCCAGCAGCGGACAGGGGGCGGCTTCACCCCTCCACTTT
.	.	TRBV18	TRBJ1-4	CASSPRSDEKLFF	TGTGCCAGCTCACCACGATCGGATGAAAAACTGTTTTTT